These T cell receptor beta chains were read from a single sample in a study of shared clonotypes between healthy human individuals. Clones were sequenced by immunoSEQ multiplex PCR, and TCRdb holds only the in-frame ones, with some missing. The table has 980,000 or so clones, 60% to 85% seen once. Material for sequencing was memory CD4+ T cells sorted from blood. These receptors were obtained from a man younger than 30 in good health. Both conserved end residues are part of each CDR3. D genes are given only for firm matches. The size field is filled for only some rows; it gives once, few, many or a size class.

.	TRBJ1-4	TRBV6-5	once	TGTGCCAGCAGTTCGGCAGGTATTAATGAAAAACTGTTTTTT	CASSSAGINEKLFF
TRBD1	TRBJ2-5	TRBV19	.	TGTGCCAGTAGTATCGGGACAGGGGGAGAGACCCAGTACTTC	CASSIGTGGETQYF
.	TRBJ1-6	TRBV11-3	.	TGTGCCAGCAGCTTAGATTCTTACGGGACCCACTCACCCCTCCACCACTTT	CASSLDSYGTHSPLHHF
.	TRBJ2-7	TRBV4-1	few	TGCGCCAGCAGCCAAGATAGGGGCCGGGAGCAGTACTTC	CASSQDRGREQYF
.	TRBJ1-5	TRBV7-2	once	TGTGCCAGCAGCTTGGTCGGTCAGCCCCAGCATTTT	CASSLVGQPQHF
TRBD2	TRBJ2-1	TRBV18	.	TGTGCCAGCTCACCACGACTAGCTGGCTACAATGAGCAGTTCTTC	CASSPRLAGYNEQFF
TRBD2	TRBJ2-7	TRBV7-3	.	TGTGCCAGCAGCTTAATTCGGCCTAGCGGGGGACACTACGAGCAGTACTTC	CASSLIRPSGGHYEQYF
.	TRBJ2-5	TRBV28	.	TGTGCCAGCGGCCCGGGGAGGACGGAGACCCAGTACTTC	CASGPGRTETQYF
.	TRBJ2-2	TRBV18	.	TGTGCCAGCTCCCCCTATTTAGGAACCACCGGGGAGCTGTTTTTT	CASSPYLGTTGELFF
.	TRBJ2-7	TRBV28	.	TGTGCCAGCAGTCGCTCCTACGAGCAGTACTTC	CASSRSYEQYF
.	TRBJ1-4	TRBV7-9	.	TGTGCCAGCAGCCCCATTCAGGGTGGGTTTGGTGAAAAACTGTTTTTT	CASSPIQGGFGEKLFF
.	TRBJ1-1	TRBV9	.	TGTGCCAGCAGCGCCTACAAGAACACTGAAGCTTTCTTT	CASSAYKNTEAFF
TRBD2	TRBJ2-2	TRBV9	.	TGTGCCAGCAGCGTGAAACTAGCGGGACAGAACACCGGGGAGCTGTTTTTT	CASSVKLAGQNTGELFF
.	TRBJ1-5	TRBV6-1	once	TGTGCCAGCACCTCACTCGGGGGTCAGCCCCAGCATTTT	CASTSLGGQPQHF
.	TRBJ2-1	TRBV7-2	.	TGTGCCAGCAGCCCCCTTAGTAATGAGCAGTTCTTC	CASSPLSNEQFF
.	TRBJ1-2	TRBV2	.	TGTGCCAGCAGTTATTACTCTCACACCTTC	CASSYYSHTF
.	TRBJ1-2	TRBV18	few	TGTGCCAGCTCACCGACACTTCTGGCGACTAACTATGGCTACACCTTC	CASSPTLLATNYGYTF
.	TRBJ2-7	TRBV6-5	few	TGTGCCAGCAGCCGAGGAGTGTCCGGCGACGAGCAGTACTTC	CASSRGVSGDEQYF
TRBD1	TRBJ1-5	TRBV5-6	.	TGTGCCAGCAGCAAGTATGGACAGGATCAGCCCCAGCATTTT	CASSKYGQDQPQHF
.	TRBJ1-3	TRBV9	.	TGTGCCAGCAGCCCGGGGGCCTCTGGAAACACCATATATTTT	CASSPGASGNTIYF
.	TRBJ2-5	TRBV9	.	TGTGCCAGCAGCCGCTGGGGCCAGGGGGAGACCCAGTACTTC	CASSRWGQGETQYF
.	TRBJ1-2	TRBV5-4	once	TGTGCCAGCAGCTTGGTGGGGGGCAACTATGGCTACACCTTC	CASSLVGGNYGYTF
.	TRBJ2-7	TRBV15	few	TGTGCCACCAGCTGGGACACACGCTCCTACGAGCAGTACTTC	CATSWDTRSYEQYF
.	TRBJ2-7	TRBV5-1	once	TGCGCCAGCAGCTTGGTCTTCGGCGAGCAGTACTTC	CASSLVFGEQYF
TRBD1	TRBJ1-1	TRBV19	few	TGTGCCAGTAGTAGACAGGGGGCTAATGGTGAAGCTTTCTTT	CASSRQGANGEAFF
.	TRBJ1-3	TRBV7-9	.	TGTGCCAGCAGCTACCGGACACCCCAGGGAACTGGAAACACCATATATTTT	CASSYRTPQGTGNTIYF
TRBD1	TRBJ2-7	TRBV6-6	.	TGTGCCAGCAGGGAGACAGGGGGATTGGCTAGCGGCGAGCAGTACTTC	CASRETGGLASGEQYF
.	TRBJ2-7	TRBV5-5	.	TGTGCCAGCAGCCGGGGAATGCTCTACGAGCAGTACTTC	CASSRGMLYEQYF
TRBD1	TRBJ1-6	TRBV9	.	TGTGCCAGCAGCGCCGGACAGGGAGTTTCACCCCTCCACTTT	CASSAGQGVSPLHF
.	TRBJ2-2	TRBV5-1	.	TGCGCCAGCAGCTTGTTGGCGAACACCGGGGAGCTGTTTTTT	CASSLLANTGELFF
TRBD1	TRBJ1-1	TRBV7-2	.	TGTGCCAGCAGCTTAGCTAGGACAGGGTGGGATGCTGAAGCTTTCTTT	CASSLARTGWDAEAFF
TRBD1	TRBJ1-5	TRBV28	many	TGTGCCAGCAGTTTCCGGAGGACAGGGAAAGGGCCCCAGCATTTT	CASSFRRTGKGPQHF
TRBD1	TRBJ1-5	TRBV2	few	TGTGCCACTCGACAGGGAAGTAGCAATCAGCCCCAGCATTTT	CATRQGSSNQPQHF
.	TRBJ2-4	TRBV6-1	.	TGTGCCAGCAGTGCCGGGGCCGCCTCTGGCATTCAGTACTTC	CASSAGAASGIQYF
.	TRBJ2-7	TRBV4-1	.	TGCGCCAGCAGGACAACCACGGGGACCTACGAGCAGTACTTC	CASRTTTGTYEQYF
TRBD1	TRBJ1-1	TRBV10-2	once	TGCGCCAGCAGTCTCGACAGGGTAAAGACTGAAGCTTTCTTT	CASSLDRVKTEAFF
TRBD2	TRBJ2-1	TRBV5-1	few	TGCGCCAGCAGCTTGGTAGCGGGATCCAATGAGCAGTTCTTC	CASSLVAGSNEQFF
.	TRBJ1-4	TRBV2	once	TGTGCCAGCAGTGATAACCTTCAGCCGGGACGCGAACTGTTTTTT	CASSDNLQPGRELFF
TRBD2	TRBJ2-3	TRBV11-2	.	TGTGCCAGCAGCTTAGACGGGGGGGCTTCAGATACGCAGTATTTT	CASSLDGGASDTQYF
TRBD1	TRBJ1-5	TRBV6-1	few	TGTGCCAGCAGTGAAGCACAGGGGAATCAGCCCCAGCATTTT	CASSEAQGNQPQHF
TRBD1	TRBJ2-1	TRBV2	.	TGTGCCAGCAGTGAGGACAGGGTCCCCAATGAGCAGTTCTTC	CASSEDRVPNEQFF
.	TRBJ1-4	TRBV30	.	TGTGCCTGGAGTGTACGAATCGGGGGAGGGAGAAAACTGTTTTTT	CAWSVRIGGGRKLFF
.	TRBJ2-7	TRBV11-1	.	TGTGCCAGCAGCCACCAGGGAAGCTCCTACGAGCAGTACTTC	CASSHQGSSYEQYF
.	TRBJ2-7	TRBV14	.	TGTGCCAGCAGCCTCGGACCAGAGCAGTACTTC	CASSLGPEQYF
.	TRBJ1-1	TRBV7-8	few	TGTGCCAGCAGCTCGGGTCGATCTTTCACTGAAGCTTTCTTT	CASSSGRSFTEAFF
TRBD1	TRBJ1-2	TRBV28	.	TGTGCCAGCAGTACTGGGACAGGGAAGGATGGCTACACCTTC	CASSTGTGKDGYTF
.	TRBJ2-5	TRBV30	.	TGTGCCTGGAGTCCCAGTTTACAAGAGACCCAGTACTTC	CAWSPSLQETQYF
.	TRBJ1-3	TRBV10-3	.	TGTGCCATCAGTGAAGGCAGTCCAGCCCGAAACACCATATATTTT	CAISEGSPARNTIYF
.	TRBJ2-2	TRBV7-9	.	TGTGCCAGCAGCTTAATCCAGGCTAACACCGGGGAGCTGTTTTTT	CASSLIQANTGELFF
.	TRBJ1-1	TRBV5-6	.	TGTGCCAGCAGCCGGCTGGCCTCAGCGAACACTGAAGCTTTCTTT	CASSRLASANTEAFF
.	TRBJ1-1	TRBV11-2	.	TGTGCCAGCCGCCGGGGGTCGAACACTGAAGCTTTCTTT	CASRRGSNTEAFF
TRBD2	TRBJ2-4	TRBV30	.	TGTGCCTGGAGCGTAGGACTAGTAGCCAAAAACATTCAGTACTTC	CAWSVGLVAKNIQYF
.	TRBJ2-2	TRBV5-1	.	TGCGCCAGCAGCTTGAATAGTCGGGGGCAAGCCGGGGAGCTGTTTTTT	CASSLNSRGQAGELFF
.	TRBJ2-3	TRBV2	.	TGTGCCAGCAGTCGGGACCGGTACACAGATACGCAGTATTTT	CASSRDRYTDTQYF
TRBD2	TRBJ2-7	TRBV11-2	once	TGTGCCAGCAGCTTCAAGGCCGGGACTAGCGGGAGCTTGTACGAGCAGTACTTC	CASSFKAGTSGSLYEQYF
.	TRBJ2-7	TRBV6-5	.	TGTGCCAGCAGCAAGGATGGGGGGACCTACGAGCAGTACTTC	CASSKDGGTYEQYF
.	TRBJ1-4	TRBV21-1	.	TGTGCCAGCAGCCATCAGGGGGCCGCTGCAACTAATGAAAAACTGTTTTTT	CASSHQGAAATNEKLFF
.	TRBJ1-2	TRBV10-3	.	TGTGCCATCAGTGAGTCTGACAGGAACTATGGCTACACCTTC	CAISESDRNYGYTF